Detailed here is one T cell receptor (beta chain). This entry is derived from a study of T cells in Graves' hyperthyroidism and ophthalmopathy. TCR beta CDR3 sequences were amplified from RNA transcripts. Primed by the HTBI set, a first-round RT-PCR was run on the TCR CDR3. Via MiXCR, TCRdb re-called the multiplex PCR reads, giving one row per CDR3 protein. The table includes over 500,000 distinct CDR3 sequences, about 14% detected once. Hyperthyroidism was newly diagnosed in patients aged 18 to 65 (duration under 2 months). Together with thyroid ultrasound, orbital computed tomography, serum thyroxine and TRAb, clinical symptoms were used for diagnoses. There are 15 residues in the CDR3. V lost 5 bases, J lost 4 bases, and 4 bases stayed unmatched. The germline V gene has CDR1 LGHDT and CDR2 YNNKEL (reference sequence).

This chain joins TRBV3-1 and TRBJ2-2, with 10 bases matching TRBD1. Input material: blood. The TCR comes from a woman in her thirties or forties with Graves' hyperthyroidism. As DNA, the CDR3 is TGTGCCAGCAGCTTCCGGGACAGGGGCACCGGGGAGCTGTTTTTT. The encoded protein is CASSFRDRGTGELFF.